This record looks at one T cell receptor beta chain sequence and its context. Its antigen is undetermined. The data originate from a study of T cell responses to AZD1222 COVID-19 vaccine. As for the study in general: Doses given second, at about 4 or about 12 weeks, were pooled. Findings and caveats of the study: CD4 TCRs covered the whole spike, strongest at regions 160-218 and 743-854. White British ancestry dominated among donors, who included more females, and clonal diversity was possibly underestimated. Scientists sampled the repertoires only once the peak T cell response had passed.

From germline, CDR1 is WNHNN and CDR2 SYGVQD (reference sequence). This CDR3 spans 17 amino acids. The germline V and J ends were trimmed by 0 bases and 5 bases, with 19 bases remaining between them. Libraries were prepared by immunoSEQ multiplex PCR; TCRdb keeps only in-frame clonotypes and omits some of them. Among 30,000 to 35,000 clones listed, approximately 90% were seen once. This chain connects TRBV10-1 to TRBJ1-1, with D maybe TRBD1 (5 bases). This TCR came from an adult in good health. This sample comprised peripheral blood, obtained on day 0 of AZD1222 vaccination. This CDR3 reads CASSESIKAGSGTEAFF. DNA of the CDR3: TGCGCCAGCAGTGAGTCGATCAAGGCAGGGTCGGGAACTGAAGCTTTCTTT.